The 21 T cell receptor beta chains below come from one sample, sequenced in a study of beta chain features in type 1 diabetes. Study-wide results and limits: All four CD4+ subsets from Type 1 diabetes patients carried moderately but significantly shorter TCRB CDR3s.

Reverse transcribing all isolated RNA meant expressed TCRB transcripts were sequenced. Clones were read by immunoSEQ multiplex PCR, and TCRdb kept only the in-frame ones, dropping some. This sample carries about 41,000 clones, about 66% of them seen once, and the ten largest clones take more than 1.5%. Their cognate antigens are unknown. Sequenced sample: Tregs from blood. These receptors came from a young man with type 1 diabetes. Some clones in this sample may be carry-over from other donors' samples.

The chain has TRBV4-3 and TRBJ1-5; unclear D gene. V lost 2 bases and J 5 bases, leaving 13 bases between the germline ends. CDR1 is LGHNA, CDR2 YSLEER, per germline. CDR3 length: 15 residues. The CDR3 reads CASSQTLQVYQPQHF. The CDR3 nucleotides read TGCGCCAGCAGCCAAACACTGCAGGTTTATCAGCCCCAGCATTTT.

The chain joins TRBV7-9 to TRBJ1-1; 7 nucleotides align to TRBD1. The CDR3 spans 17 residues. V was clipped by 2 bases and J by 1 base; unmatched bases: 10. Germline V CDR1 and CDR2: SEHNR, FQNEAQ (reference sequence). The DNA for the CDR3 is TGTGCCAGCAGCTTACAAGGGGGCAGGAGTCGGAACACTGAAGCTTTCTTT. Its translation: CASSLQGGRSRNTEAFF.

This sequence joins TRBV4-3 and TRBJ2-1; 10 nucleotides align to TRBD2. Germline lookup yields CDR1 LGHNA and CDR2 YSLEER. This CDR3 has 14 residues. The ends lost 4 bases at V and 5 bases at J; junction bases unmatched: 2. CDR3 in amino acids: CASSRSGGDNEQFF. The DNA of the CDR3 is TGCGCCAGCAGCCGGAGCGGGGGGGACAATGAGCAGTTCTTC.

This chain links TRBV2 with TRBJ2-7; the match to TRBD1 covers 7 bases. The ends lost 6 bases at V and 7 bases at J; junction bases unmatched: 6. CDR1 and CDR2 from the germline V gene are SNHLY and FYNNEI. CDR3 size: 12 residues. The CDR3 coding sequence is TGTGCCAGCAGGACAGGGTCTTGGGAGCAGTACTTC. Encoded protein: CASRTGSWEQYF.

V gene TRBV7-9 combines with J gene TRBJ1-6; 8 positions agree with TRBD1. V was clipped by 3 bases and J by 7 bases; unmatched bases: 2. This CDR3 region has 14 residues. From germline, CDR1 is SEHNR and CDR2 FQNEAQ (reference sequence). The CDR3 here is CASSFGTGNSPLHF. CDR3 DNA sequence: TGTGCCAGCAGCTTCGGGACAGGAAATTCACCCCTCCACTTT.

There are a few counts of this clone. CDR3 DNA sequence: TGCGCCAGCAGCTTGGACAGGGCTGACTATGGCTACACCTTC. Residues: CASSLDRADYGYTF. The chain uses TRBV5-1 and TRBJ1-2; possibly TRBD1 for D (6 bases). The V end lost 0 bases, the J end lost 3 bases, and 9 bases lay between the germline ends. The CDR3 is 14 amino acids. CDR1 is SGHRS and CDR2 is YFSETQ in the germline V gene.

This clone was seen a handful of times. The chain links TRBV11-2 to TRBJ2-7; D not certain. The ends were cut back, 2 bases at V and 0 bases at J, with 11 bases in the middle. Germline CDR1 is SGHAT and CDR2 is FQNNGV. The CDR3 extends over 15 amino acids. The CDR3 nucleotides read TGTGCCAGCAGCTTATTCGGTGCGGTCTCCTACGAGCAGTACTTC. It codes for CASSLFGAVSYEQYF. The full variable domain, its missing parts supplied by reference TRBV11-2 and TRBJ2-7, is EAGVAQSPRYKIIEKRQSVAFWCNPISGHATLYWYQQILGQGPKLLIQFQNNGVVDDSQLPKDRFSAERLKGVDSTLKIQPAKLEDSAVYLCASSLFGAVSYEQYFGPGTRLTVT.

Only a few counts were recorded for this clone. The chain uses TRBV7-3 and TRBJ1-1; no clear D gene. Germline V gene data show CDR1 as SGHTA and CDR2 as FQGTGA. The CDR3 has 13 residues. V was pared by 7 bases and J by 5 bases, with 14 bases between. The CDR3 protein is CASMAFTGTEAFF. The DNA of the CDR3 is TGTGCCAGCATGGCCTTCACGGGGACTGAAGCTTTCTTT.

V gene TRBV25-1 combines with J gene TRBJ2-2; TRBD2 matches at 14 bases. V lost 7 bases, J lost 7 bases, and 8 bases stayed unmatched. CDR1 is MGHDK, CDR2 SYGVNS, per germline. The CDR3 is made up of 16 amino acids. CDR3: CASTSQTSGGVGELFF. In DNA, the CDR3 is TGTGCCAGCACCTCCCAGACTAGCGGGGGGGTCGGGGAGCTGTTTTTT.

This rearrangement joins TRBV5-1 to TRBJ2-1; perhaps TRBD2 as D (6 bases). Trimming shortened V by 5 bases and J by 7 bases, and 19 bases separated the two germline ends. This CDR3 has 15 residues. The germline V gene encodes CDR1 SGHRS and CDR2 YFSETQ. The CDR3 nucleotides are TGCGCCAGCAGTACTGGGGTTGCGGAGGGGAATGAGCAGTTCTTC. Encoded protein: CASSTGVAEGNEQFF.

V usage is TRBV6-5 and J usage is TRBJ2-7, with no clear D. CDR1 is MNHEY, CDR2 SVGAGI, per germline. Trimming pared 1 base from V and 7 bases from J, leaving 17 bases between. The CDR3 is 15 residues long. CDR3 amino acids: CASSYFGPLAKEQYF. CDR3 nucleotide sequence: TGTGCCAGCAGTTACTTTGGGCCGCTTGCAAAAGAGCAGTACTTC.

This clone was found once. The rearrangement links TRBV5-1 to TRBJ2-1, with TRBD2 matching 11 bases. CDR1 is SGHRS and CDR2 is YFSETQ in the germline V gene. V lost 0 bases and J lost 4; bases outside the gene matches: 6. CDR3 length: 17 amino acids. The CDR3 region is CASSLGASGGIYNEQFF. CDR3 nucleotides: TGCGCCAGCAGCTTGGGAGCTAGCGGGGGGATATACAATGAGCAGTTCTTC.

The rearrangement joins TRBV29-1 to TRBJ2-7; 10 bases match TRBD1. This CDR3 is built from 13 residues. The V segment lost 6 bases and the J segment 6 bases; nucleotides outside the gene matches: 8. Germline CDR1 SQVTM, CDR2 ANQGSEA. The CDR3 loop reads CSVRDRGLGEQYF. The CDR3 coding sequence is TGCAGCGTACGGGACAGGGGCTTGGGCGAGCAGTACTTC.

The CDR3 bases are TGTGCCAGCAGCTTCTTGCGGGGGGACACAGATACGCAGTATTTT. It specifies CASSFLRGDTDTQYF. This chain links TRBV5-6 with TRBJ2-3; 8 nucleotides match TRBD2. J lost 2 bases, V lost 2 bases, and 4 bases had no gene match. This CDR3 is built from 15 residues. The V gene's germline CDR1 is SGHDT and CDR2 YYEEEE.

The chain employs TRBV18 and TRBJ1-2; D ambiguous. The CDR3 consists of 12 residues. Germline V gene sequence: CDR1 KGHSH, CDR2 LQKENI. V lost 3 bases, J lost 6 bases, and 8 bases lay in between. The CDR3 nucleotides are TGTGCCAGCTCACCCTCGGGAGATGGCTACACCTTC. This encodes CASSPSGDGYTF.

V and J are TRBV7-9 and TRBJ1-1; 10 bases are shared with TRBD1. Losses at the gene ends were 5 bases for V and 10 bases for J; bases not matched to a gene: 4. The CDR3 runs to 12 residues. Germline CDR1 SEHNR, CDR2 FQNEAQ (reference sequence). In DNA form, the CDR3 reads TGTGCCAGCAGCGCGACAGGGGGCAGAGCTTTCTTT. Its protein is CASSATGGRAFF.

The gene calls are TRBV19 and TRBJ2-1; 8 bases fit TRBD2. This CDR3 is 16 amino acids long. From germline, CDR1 is LNHDA and CDR2 SQIVND (reference sequence). The junction had 11 bases not matched to a gene; V was cut back by 6 bases and J by 4 bases. The CDR3 loop reads CASSLRGLAGYNEQFF. In DNA, the CDR3 is TGTGCCAGTAGCCTCCGGGGATTAGCGGGATACAATGAGCAGTTCTTC.

This clone was recorded a few times. The V gene is TRBV18, the J gene TRBJ1-2, with 12 bases lining up with TRBD1. Germline loops: CDR1 KGHSH, CDR2 LQKENI. The J segment lost 8 bases and the V segment lost 1 base, leaving 5 bases of the junction unmatched. The CDR3 runs 15 residues. In DNA form, the CDR3 reads TGTGCCAGCTCACCACAGGGACAGGGGGCAGGAGGCTACACCTTC. Its protein product is CASSPQGQGAGGYTF.

A few counts support this clone. This chain connects TRBV10-3 to TRBJ2-5; possibly TRBD2 for D (6 bases). The V end lost 9 bases, the J end lost 5 bases, and 22 bases lay between the germline ends. The CDR3 spans 15 residues. Germline CDR1 and CDR2: ENHRY and SYGVKD. The CDR3 reads CAMSLTGDPRETQYF. The CDR3 DNA follows: TGTGCCATGTCCCTAACGGGGGATCCTAGGGAGACCCAGTACTTC.

This clone has just a few counts. The chain couples TRBV5-1 to TRBJ2-1; tentative D call: TRBD2 (6 bases). Germline values: CDR1 SGHRS, CDR2 YFSETQ. V lost 4 bases and J 7 bases, leaving 15 bases between the germline ends. This CDR3 spans 14 amino acids. CDR3 nucleotides: TGCGCCAGCAGCCATGGAGGGACTCTTAATGAGCAGTTCTTC. It translates to CASSHGGTLNEQFF.

The chain links TRBV7-3 to TRBJ2-7, with 9 bases matching TRBD2. The V gene end was trimmed by 0 bases and the J gene end by 5 bases; junction bases not matched to a gene: 2. Germline assignment: CDR1 SGHTA and CDR2 FQGTGA. This CDR3 spans 14 amino acids. As DNA, the CDR3 is TGTGCCAGCAGCTTAACTGCGGGGGGGCACGAGCAGTACTTC. Translating gives CASSLTAGGHEQYF.